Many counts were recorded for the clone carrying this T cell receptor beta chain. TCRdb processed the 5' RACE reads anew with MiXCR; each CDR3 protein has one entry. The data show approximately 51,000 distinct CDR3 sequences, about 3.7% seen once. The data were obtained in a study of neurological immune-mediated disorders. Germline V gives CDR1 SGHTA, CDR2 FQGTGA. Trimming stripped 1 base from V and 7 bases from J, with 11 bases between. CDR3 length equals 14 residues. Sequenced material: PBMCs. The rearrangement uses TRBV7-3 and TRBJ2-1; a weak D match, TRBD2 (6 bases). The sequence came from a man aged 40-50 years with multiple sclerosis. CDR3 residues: CASSLIGGRNEQFF. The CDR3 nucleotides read TGTGCCAGCAGCTTAATTGGGGGGAGGAATGAGCAGTTCTTC.